The 10 T cell receptor beta chains presented below share a single source sample, sequenced in a study of T cells in localized non-small cell lung cancer. Clones were read by immunoSEQ multiplex PCR, and TCRdb kept only the in-frame ones, dropping some. The data contain around 92,000 clones, around 90% of them singletons. Sequenced here: PBMCs, sampled before any cancer treatment. The origin of the receptors is a woman aged 40-70 years with stage II squamous cell lung carcinoma.

J is TRBJ2-7 and V is TRBV28, with D perhaps matching TRBD2 (6 bases). CDR1 and CDR2 (germline): MDHEN, SYDVKM. There are 15 residues in the CDR3. Trimming removed 6 bases at V and 3 bases at J, with 18 bases between. CDR3 residues: CASSRAGKGNYEQYF. The CDR3 DNA reads TGTGCCAGCAGCCGCGCGGGAAAAGGGAACTACGAGCAGTACTTC.

The V call is TRBV29-1, the J call TRBJ1-1, with D possibly matching TRBD1 (6 bases). The CDR3 length is 11 residues. Between the trimmed V and J ends, which lost 7 bases and 2 bases, there was a span of 8 bases. Per the germline V gene, CDR1 is SQVTM and CDR2 is ANQGSEA. CDR3 bases: TGCAGCGGAGGGGGAAACACTGAAGCTTTCTTT. Protein product: CSGGGNTEAFF.

This rearrangement joins TRBV7-2 to TRBJ2-7, with unresolved D. Germline V gene data show CDR1 as SGHTA and CDR2 as FQGNSA. This CDR3 region has 15 residues. Trimming took off 5 bases at V and 0 bases at J, with 14 bases between the two ends. The CDR3 here is CASSPSVVSSYEQYF. The CDR3 DNA follows: TGTGCCAGCAGCCCCTCAGTCGTCAGCTCCTACGAGCAGTACTTC.

This clone was seen a handful of times. The chain recombines TRBV6-1 with TRBJ2-2; 7 positions match TRBD1. Germline V CDR1 and CDR2: MNHNS, SASEGT. The V segment lost 4 bases and the J segment 3 bases; nucleotides outside the gene matches: 5. The CDR3 covers 15 residues. CDR3 amino acids: CASSGRQGHTGELFF. CDR3 coding DNA: TGTGCCAGCAGTGGGCGACAGGGACACACCGGGGAGCTGTTTTTT.

This sequence joins TRBV28 and TRBJ1-6; D not certain. V gave up 4 bases and J gave up 7 bases, with 17 bases separating them. Per germline, CDR1 MDHEN and CDR2 SYDVKM. The CDR3 covers 16 residues. The DNA for the CDR3 is TGTGCCAGCAGTTCCGTTTCCATCTTGGGGAATTCACCCCTCCACTTT. As protein: CASSSVSILGNSPLHF.

The J gene is TRBJ1-3, the V gene TRBV28; D uncertain. The CDR3 consists of 14 residues. V was pared by 5 bases and J by 5 bases, with 13 bases between. The germline gives CDR1 MDHEN, CDR2 SYDVKM. In nucleotides, the CDR3 is TGTGCCAGCAGTGCTAGTAACTCCAGAAACACCATATATTTT. Translation gives CASSASNSRNTIYF.

The chain employs TRBV28 and TRBJ1-5, with D hard to call. The germline gives CDR1 MDHEN, CDR2 SYDVKM. V lost 10 bases and J lost 7, with 17 bases in between. This CDR3 is built from 13 residues. CDR3 residues: CANQMRLGQPQHF. CDR3 in DNA: TGTGCCAACCAAATGCGCCTGGGCCAGCCCCAGCATTTT.

J is TRBJ2-3 and V is TRBV5-1, with D unclear. Trimming shortened V by 0 bases and J by 3 bases, and 17 bases separated the two germline ends. The CDR3 runs 17 residues. Germline CDR1 is SGHRS and CDR2 is YFSETQ. The CDR3 DNA reads TGCGCCAGCAGCTTGGCCACGGAGCCCGCACGGACAGATACGCAGTATTTT. The encoded protein is CASSLATEPARTDTQYF.

The rearrangement joins TRBV5-1 to TRBJ2-7; 8 nucleotides line up with TRBD1. The germline V gene encodes CDR1 SGHRS and CDR2 YFSETQ. This CDR3 spans 16 amino acids. The junction had 9 bases not matched to a gene; V was cut back by 0 bases and J by 4 bases. The CDR3 reads CASSLGAGTGKYEQYF. In DNA form, the CDR3 reads TGCGCCAGCAGCTTGGGAGCCGGGACAGGAAAGTACGAGCAGTACTTC. Looking up the rest from reference TRBV5-1 and TRBJ2-7 gives the full variable domain: KAGVTQTPRYLIKTRGQQVTLSCSPISGHRSVSWYQQTPGQGLQFLFEYFSETQRNKGNFPGRFSGRQFSNSRSEMNVSTLELGDSALYLCASSLGAGTGKYEQYFGPGTRLTVT.

The chain is built from TRBV19 and TRBJ1-1; the D is unclear. CDR3 length: 11 amino acids. Trimming took 3 bases from V and 8 from J, leaving 7 bases between them. Germline loops: CDR1 LNHDA, CDR2 SQIVND (reference sequence). CDR3 sequence (DNA): TGTGCCAGTAGTATGGCAACCGAAGCTTTCTTT. This codes for CASSMATEAFF.